This T cell receptor beta chain was recovered during a study of T cell repertoires in cytomegalovirus infection. Study outcomes and limitations: The ex vivo response was dominated by HLA-C-restricted CMV-specific TCR beta clonotypes.

A single record per CDR3 protein comes from TCRdb applying MiXCR to the reads. The data hold about 70,000 distinct CDR3 sequences, with 20% to 25% observed a single time. This clonotype was counted a few times. Its specificity is unknown. CDR3 size: 12 residues. Germline lookup yields CDR1 SGHVS and CDR2 FNYEAQ. V was pared by 0 bases and J by 7 bases, with 6 bases between. This sample comprised CD8+ T cells from cultured PBMCs, obtained from culture after CMV antigen stimulation. V gene TRBV7-6 combines with J gene TRBJ1-1; D not resolved. The clonotype originates from a human donor in good health (CMV status not recorded). Some clones in this sample may be carry-over from other donors' samples. CDR3 sequence reads: CASSLAVSEAFF. CDR3 DNA: TGTGCCAGCAGCTTAGCCGTAAGTGAAGCTTTCTTT.